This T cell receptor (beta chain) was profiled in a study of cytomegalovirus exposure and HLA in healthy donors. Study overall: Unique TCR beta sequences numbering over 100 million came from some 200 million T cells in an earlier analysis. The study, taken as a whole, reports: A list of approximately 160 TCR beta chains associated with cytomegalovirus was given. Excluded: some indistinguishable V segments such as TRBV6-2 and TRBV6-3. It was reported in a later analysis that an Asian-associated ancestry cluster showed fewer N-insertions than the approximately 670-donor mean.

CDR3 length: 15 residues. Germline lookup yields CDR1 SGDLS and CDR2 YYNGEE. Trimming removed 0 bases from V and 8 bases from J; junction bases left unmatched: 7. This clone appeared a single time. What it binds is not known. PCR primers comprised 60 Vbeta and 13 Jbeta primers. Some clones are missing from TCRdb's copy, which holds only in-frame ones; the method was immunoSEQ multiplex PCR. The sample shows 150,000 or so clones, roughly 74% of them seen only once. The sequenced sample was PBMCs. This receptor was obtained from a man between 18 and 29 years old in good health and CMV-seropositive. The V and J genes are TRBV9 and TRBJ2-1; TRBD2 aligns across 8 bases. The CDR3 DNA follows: TGTGCCAGCAGCGTAGCCAGCGGGAGTTTCTATGAGCAGTTCTTC. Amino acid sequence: CASSVASGSFYEQFF.